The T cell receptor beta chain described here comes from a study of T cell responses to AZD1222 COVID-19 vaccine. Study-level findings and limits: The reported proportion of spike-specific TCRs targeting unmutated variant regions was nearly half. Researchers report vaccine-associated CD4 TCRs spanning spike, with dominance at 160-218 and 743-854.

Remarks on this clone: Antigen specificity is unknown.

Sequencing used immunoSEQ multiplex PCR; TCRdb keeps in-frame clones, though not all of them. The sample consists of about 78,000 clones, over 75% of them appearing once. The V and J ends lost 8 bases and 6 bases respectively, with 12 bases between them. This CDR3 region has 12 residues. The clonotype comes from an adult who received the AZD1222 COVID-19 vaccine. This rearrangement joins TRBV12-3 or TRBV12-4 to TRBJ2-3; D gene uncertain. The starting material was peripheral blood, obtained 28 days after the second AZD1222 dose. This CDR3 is CASSLGSDTQYF. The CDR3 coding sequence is TGTGCCAGCTCATTAGGGTCGGATACGCAGTATTTT.